What follows describes a single TCR beta chain. The V gene lost 5 bases and the J gene lost 6 bases, with 14 bases spanning the gap. The CDR3 contains 13 residues. Original data processing: By means of reference gene primer amplification, nucleated cell counts were estimated. The protocol was immunoSEQ multiplex PCR, while the TCRdb copy is restricted to in-frame clones and leaves out a portion. V and J calls and clone size are given by that table; D and trimming were obtained from the DNA. Among 350,000 or so clones, 80% to 90% were seen once, and the ten largest hold roughly 4.2%. Participants' reported clinical history set cohort assignment. The data were taken from a study of blood T cell repertoires in COVID-19. Across the whole study: Researchers got acute and convalescent COVID-19 samples from the United States, Italy and Spain. T cells, B-cell-depleted T cells, or PBMCs supplied cDNA or gDNA.

The specimen was PBMCs or T cells enriched from blood (not recorded which). The receptor was isolated from a woman aged 40-49 years with acute COVID-19. The genes are TRBV12-3 or TRBV12-4 and TRBJ2-7, with D maybe TRBD2 (5 bases). The CDR3 reads CASSPQSGSEQYF. The CDR3, as DNA: TGTGCCAGCAGTCCCCAATCGGGGAGCGAGCAGTACTTC.